The clone carrying this TCR beta chain was seen only once. The data were taken from a study of T cell changes during pregnancy in multiple sclerosis. The germline V gene encodes CDR1 KGHSH and CDR2 LQKENI. The CDR3 is 14 amino acids. The ends were cut back, 3 bases at V and 5 bases at J, with 14 bases in the middle. TCRdb's copy holds only in-frame clones and misses some; the assay was immunoSEQ multiplex PCR. The repertoire has about 40,000 clones, roughly 94% of them found once; the top ten carry about 1.7%. This clonotype was sampled from a female donor with multiple sclerosis, enrolled in a pregnancy study. The specimen was peripheral blood, collected in the third trimester of pregnancy. The chain carries TRBV18 and TRBJ2-7, with D perhaps matching TRBD2 (5 bases). The CDR3 DNA sequence: TGTGCCAGCTCACCTAGCGAACAAATCCACGAGCAGTACTTC. This sequence encodes CASSPSEQIHEQYF.